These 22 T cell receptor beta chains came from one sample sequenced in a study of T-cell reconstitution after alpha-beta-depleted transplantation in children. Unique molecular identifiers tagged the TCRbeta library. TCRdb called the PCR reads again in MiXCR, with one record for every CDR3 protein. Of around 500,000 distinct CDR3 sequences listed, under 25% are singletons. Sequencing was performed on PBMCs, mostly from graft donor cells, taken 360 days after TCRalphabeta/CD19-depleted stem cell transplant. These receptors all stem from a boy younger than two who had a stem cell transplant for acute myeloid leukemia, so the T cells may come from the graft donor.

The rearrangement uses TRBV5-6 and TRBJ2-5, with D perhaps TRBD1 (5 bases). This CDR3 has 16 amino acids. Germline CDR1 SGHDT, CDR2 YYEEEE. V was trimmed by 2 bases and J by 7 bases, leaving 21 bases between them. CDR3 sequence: CASSLAPTVRRGTQYF. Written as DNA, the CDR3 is TGTGCCAGCAGCTTAGCCCCGACAGTTCGTCGCGGGACCCAGTACTTC.

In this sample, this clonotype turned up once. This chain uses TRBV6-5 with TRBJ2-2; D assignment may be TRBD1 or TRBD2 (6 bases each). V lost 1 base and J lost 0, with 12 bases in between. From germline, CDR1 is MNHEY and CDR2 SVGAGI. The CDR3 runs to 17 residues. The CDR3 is CASSYFGGGTNTGELFF. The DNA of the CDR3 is TGTGCCAGCAGTTACTTCGGAGGGGGGACGAACACCGGGGAGCTGTTTTTT.

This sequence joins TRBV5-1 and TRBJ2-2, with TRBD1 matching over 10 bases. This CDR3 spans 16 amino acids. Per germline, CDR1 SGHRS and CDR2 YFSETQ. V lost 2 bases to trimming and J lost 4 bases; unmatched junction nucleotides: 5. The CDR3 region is CASSFRDRGLTGELFF. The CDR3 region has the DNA TGCGCCAGCAGCTTCCGGGACAGGGGCCTCACCGGGGAGCTGTTTTTT.

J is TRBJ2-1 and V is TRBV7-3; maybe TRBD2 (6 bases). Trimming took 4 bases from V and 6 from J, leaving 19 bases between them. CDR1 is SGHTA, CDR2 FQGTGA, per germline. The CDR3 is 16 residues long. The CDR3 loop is CASSSIPERGTNEQFF. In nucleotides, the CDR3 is TGTGCCAGCAGCTCAATACCGGAGCGCGGGACCAATGAGCAGTTCTTC.

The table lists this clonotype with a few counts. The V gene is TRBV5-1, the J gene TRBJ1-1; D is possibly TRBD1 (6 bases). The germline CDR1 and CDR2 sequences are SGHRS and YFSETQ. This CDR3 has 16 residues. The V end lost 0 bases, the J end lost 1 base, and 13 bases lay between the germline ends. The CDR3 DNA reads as TGCGCCAGCAGCTTGGGTGGGACAAGGAAGAACACTGAAGCTTTCTTT. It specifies CASSLGGTRKNTEAFF. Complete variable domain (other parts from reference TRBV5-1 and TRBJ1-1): KAGVTQTPRYLIKTRGQQVTLSCSPISGHRSVSWYQQTPGQGLQFLFEYFSETQRNKGNFPGRFSGRQFSNSRSEMNVSTLELGDSALYLCASSLGGTRKNTEAFFGQGTRLTVV.

DNA of the CDR3: TGCGCCAGCAGCCTCGGGGACGGATATCGTGGCTACACCTTC. Residues: CASSLGDGYRGYTF. The V gene is TRBV5-1, the J gene TRBJ1-2; D may be TRBD1 (5 bases). The length of the CDR3 is 14 residues. Trimming removed 4 bases at V and 7 bases at J, with 17 bases between. CDR1 is SGHRS, CDR2 YFSETQ, per germline.

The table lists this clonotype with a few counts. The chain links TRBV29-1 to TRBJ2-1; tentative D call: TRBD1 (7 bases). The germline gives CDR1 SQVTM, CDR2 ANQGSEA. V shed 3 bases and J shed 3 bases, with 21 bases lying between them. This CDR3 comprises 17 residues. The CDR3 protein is CSVDSPGGLPDYNEQFF. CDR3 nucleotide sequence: TGCAGCGTTGACTCCCCAGGGGGGCTCCCAGACTACAATGAGCAGTTCTTC.

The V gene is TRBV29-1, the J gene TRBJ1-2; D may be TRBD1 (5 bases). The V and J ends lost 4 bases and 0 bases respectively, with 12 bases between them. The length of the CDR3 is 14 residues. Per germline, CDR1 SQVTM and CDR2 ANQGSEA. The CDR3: CSVGQNQANYGYTF. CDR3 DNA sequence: TGCAGCGTTGGACAGAACCAAGCTAACTATGGCTACACCTTC.

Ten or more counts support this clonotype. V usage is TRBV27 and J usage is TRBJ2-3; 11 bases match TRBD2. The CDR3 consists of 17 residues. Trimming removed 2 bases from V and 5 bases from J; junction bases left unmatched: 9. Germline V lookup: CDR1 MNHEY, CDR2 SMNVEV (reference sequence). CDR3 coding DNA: TGTGCCAGCAGTTTAAGGTGGCTAGCGGGGGGCCGAGATACGCAGTATTTT. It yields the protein CASSLRWLAGGRDTQYF.

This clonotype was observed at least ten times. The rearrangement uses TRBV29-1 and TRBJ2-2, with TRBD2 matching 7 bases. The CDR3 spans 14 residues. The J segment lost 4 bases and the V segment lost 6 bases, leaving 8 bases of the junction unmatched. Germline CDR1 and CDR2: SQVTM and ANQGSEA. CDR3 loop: CSVKAGRTTGELFF. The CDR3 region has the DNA TGCAGCGTCAAAGCCGGGAGGACCACCGGGGAGCTGTTTTTT.

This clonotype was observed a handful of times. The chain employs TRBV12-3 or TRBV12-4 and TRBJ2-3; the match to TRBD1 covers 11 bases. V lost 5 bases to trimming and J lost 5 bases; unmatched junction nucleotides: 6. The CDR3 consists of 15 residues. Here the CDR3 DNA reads TGTGCCAGCAGTCTGGACAGGGGGCATGTAGATACGCAGTATTTT. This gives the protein CASSLDRGHVDTQYF.

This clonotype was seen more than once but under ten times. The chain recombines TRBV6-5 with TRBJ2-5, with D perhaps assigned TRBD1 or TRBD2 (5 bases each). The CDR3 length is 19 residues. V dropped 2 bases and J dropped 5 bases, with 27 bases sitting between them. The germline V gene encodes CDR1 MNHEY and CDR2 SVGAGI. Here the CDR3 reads CASSYGLGDVSRAHETQYF. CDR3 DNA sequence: TGTGCCAGCAGTTACGGACTCGGCGATGTGTCCAGGGCACACGAGACCCAGTACTTC.

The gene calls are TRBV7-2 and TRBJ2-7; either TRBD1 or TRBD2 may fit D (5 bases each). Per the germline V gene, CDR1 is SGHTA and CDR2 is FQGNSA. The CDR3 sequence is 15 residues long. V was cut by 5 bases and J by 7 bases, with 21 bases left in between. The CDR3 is CASSKTADIFWEQYF. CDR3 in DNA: TGTGCCAGCAGCAAAACAGCGGACATCTTTTGGGAGCAGTACTTC.

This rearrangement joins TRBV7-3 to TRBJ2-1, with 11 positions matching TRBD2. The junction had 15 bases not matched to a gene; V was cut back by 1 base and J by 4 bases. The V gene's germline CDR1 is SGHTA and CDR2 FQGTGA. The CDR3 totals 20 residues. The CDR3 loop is CASSLRSVGVGTSGYNEQFF. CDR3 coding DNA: TGTGCCAGCAGCTTAAGGAGTGTCGGGGTGGGGACTAGCGGATACAATGAGCAGTTCTTC.

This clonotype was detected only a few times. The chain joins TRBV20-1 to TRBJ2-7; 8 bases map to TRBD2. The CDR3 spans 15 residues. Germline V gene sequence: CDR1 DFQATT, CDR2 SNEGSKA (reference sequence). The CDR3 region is CCARRLAGSSYEQYV. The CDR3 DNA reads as TGCTGTGCTAGACGTCTAGCGGGTAGCTCCTACGAGCAGTACGTC.

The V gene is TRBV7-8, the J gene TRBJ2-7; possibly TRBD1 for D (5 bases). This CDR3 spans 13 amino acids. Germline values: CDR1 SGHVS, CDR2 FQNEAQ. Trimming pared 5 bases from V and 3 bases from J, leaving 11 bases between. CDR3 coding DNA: TGTGCCAGCAGCCGATCAGGGTTCTACGAGCAGTACGTC. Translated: CASSRSGFYEQYV.

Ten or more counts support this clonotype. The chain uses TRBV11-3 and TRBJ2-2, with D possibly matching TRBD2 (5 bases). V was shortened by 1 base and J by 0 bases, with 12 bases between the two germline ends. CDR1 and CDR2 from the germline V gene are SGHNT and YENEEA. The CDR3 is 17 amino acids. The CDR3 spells CASSLGGGGANTGELFF. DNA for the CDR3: TGTGCCAGCAGCTTAGGAGGCGGAGGTGCGAACACCGGGGAGCTGTTTTTT.

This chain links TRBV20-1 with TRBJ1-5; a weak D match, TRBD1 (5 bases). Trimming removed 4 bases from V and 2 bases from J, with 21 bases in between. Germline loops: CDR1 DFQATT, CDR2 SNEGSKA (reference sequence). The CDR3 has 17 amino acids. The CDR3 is CSAKSPLGLMGNQPQHF. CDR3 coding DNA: TGCAGTGCTAAGAGTCCGTTGGGACTAATGGGCAATCAGCCCCAGCATTTT.

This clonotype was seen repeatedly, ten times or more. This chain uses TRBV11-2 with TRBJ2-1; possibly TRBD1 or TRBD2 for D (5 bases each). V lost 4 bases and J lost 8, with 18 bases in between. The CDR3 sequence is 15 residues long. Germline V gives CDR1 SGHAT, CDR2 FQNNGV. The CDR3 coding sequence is TGTGCCAGCAGCTCGGGACCGCGACCCGAGGATGAGCAGTTCTTC. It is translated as CASSSGPRPEDEQFF.

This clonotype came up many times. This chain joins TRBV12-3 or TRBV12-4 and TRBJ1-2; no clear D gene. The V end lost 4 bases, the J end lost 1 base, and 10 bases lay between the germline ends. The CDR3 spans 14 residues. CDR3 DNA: TGTGCCAGCAGTTCCGGCAACTATAACTATGGCTACACCTTC. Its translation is CASSSGNYNYGYTF.

The CDR3 DNA follows: TGTGCCAGCAGCAGCCCAGGGGCTCGTGAAAAACTGTTTTTT. Its translation is CASSSPGAREKLFF. V usage is TRBV9 and J usage is TRBJ1-4; D perhaps matches TRBD1 (6 bases). In germline, CDR1 is SGDLS, CDR2 YYNGEE. V gave up 4 bases and J gave up 7 bases, with 14 bases separating them. The CDR3 is 14 amino acids.

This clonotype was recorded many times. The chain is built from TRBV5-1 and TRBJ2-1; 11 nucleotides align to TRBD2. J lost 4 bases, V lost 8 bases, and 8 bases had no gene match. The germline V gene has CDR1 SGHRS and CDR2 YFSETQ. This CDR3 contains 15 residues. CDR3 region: CASYYTSGGYNEQFF. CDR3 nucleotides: TGCGCCAGTTACTACACTAGCGGGGGATACAATGAGCAGTTCTTC.